The rows below give T cell receptor beta chains drawn from one sample of a study of shared clonotypes between healthy human individuals. TCRdb's copy holds only in-frame clones and misses some; the assay was immunoSEQ multiplex PCR. The sample has about 2.3 million clones, approximately 90% seen once. Sequencing was done on a sample of naive CD4+ T cells from PBMCs. The receptors here all came from a man younger than 35 in good health. Some clones in this sample may be carry-over from other donors' samples. CDR3s include the opening cysteine and the closing phenylalanine or tryptophan. A D gene is named only where the DNA matches it firmly. Size values are once, few and many counts, or a class for expanded clones, and some rows have none.

TRBJ2-3	NA	NA	TRBV7-8	CASSSAVTDTQYF	TGTGCCAGCAGCTCAGCGGTCACAGATACGCAGTATTTT
TRBJ1-4	NA	NA	TRBV5-1	CASSWTGYYEKLFF	TGCGCCAGCAGCTGGACGGGTTACTATGAAAAACTGTTTTTT
TRBJ2-5	TRBD1	NA	TRBV18	CASSLRDSHQETQYF	TGTGCCAGCTCGCTCCGGGACAGTCACCAAGAGACCCAGTACTTC
TRBJ1-5	TRBD1	once	TRBV5-1	CASSLGQGAQPQHF	TGCGCCAGCAGCTTGGGACAGGGGGCTCAGCCCCAGCATTTT
TRBJ1-5	NA	NA	TRBV21-1	CASSSPRGTIAEQPQHF	TGTGCCAGCAGCTCGCCCCGGGGAACAATAGCCGAACAGCCCCAGCATTTT
TRBJ1-1	NA	NA	TRBV21-1	CASSREFVTEAFF	TGTGCCAGCAGCAGAGAATTTGTCACTGAAGCTTTCTTT
TRBJ2-5	NA	NA	TRBV5-1	CASSLERPQETQYF	TGCGCCAGCAGCTTGGAGCGTCCACAAGAGACCCAGTACTTC
TRBJ1-5	NA	NA	TRBV10-3	CAISERTAAQPQHF	TGTGCCATCAGTGAGAGGACAGCAGCTCAGCCCCAGCATTTT
TRBJ2-1	TRBD2	NA	TRBV5-4	CASSLSGLSNEQFF	TGTGCCAGCAGCTTGTCGGGACTATCTAATGAGCAGTTCTTC
TRBJ2-6	NA	NA	TRBV6-4	CASSVNSGANVLTF	TGTGCCAGCAGTGTCAACTCTGGGGCCAACGTCCTGACTTTC
TRBJ2-7	TRBD2	NA	TRBV15	CATSRDKTRGREGKQYF	TGTGCCACCAGCAGAGATAAGACTCGCGGGAGAGAGGGAAAGCAGTACTTC
TRBJ2-3	NA	NA	TRBV21-1	CASSARLAGSADTQYF	TGTGCCAGCAGCGCCCGACTAGCGGGATCGGCAGATACGCAGTATTTT
TRBJ1-4	NA	NA	TRBV7-2	CASSLASGTNEKLFF	TGTGCCAGCAGCTTAGCTTCAGGGACTAATGAAAAACTGTTTTTT
TRBJ2-1	TRBD1	NA	TRBV6-5	CASTPPGQGNNEQFF	TGTGCCAGCACCCCACCGGGACAGGGGAACAATGAGCAGTTCTTC
TRBJ2-1	NA	NA	TRBV7-8	CASSLVRDNEQFF	TGTGCCAGCAGCTTGGTCCGTGACAATGAGCAGTTCTTC
TRBJ2-1	NA	NA	TRBV11-2	CASSSSAGSSYNEQFF	TGTGCCAGCAGCTCCTCGGCGGGAAGCTCCTACAATGAGCAGTTCTTC